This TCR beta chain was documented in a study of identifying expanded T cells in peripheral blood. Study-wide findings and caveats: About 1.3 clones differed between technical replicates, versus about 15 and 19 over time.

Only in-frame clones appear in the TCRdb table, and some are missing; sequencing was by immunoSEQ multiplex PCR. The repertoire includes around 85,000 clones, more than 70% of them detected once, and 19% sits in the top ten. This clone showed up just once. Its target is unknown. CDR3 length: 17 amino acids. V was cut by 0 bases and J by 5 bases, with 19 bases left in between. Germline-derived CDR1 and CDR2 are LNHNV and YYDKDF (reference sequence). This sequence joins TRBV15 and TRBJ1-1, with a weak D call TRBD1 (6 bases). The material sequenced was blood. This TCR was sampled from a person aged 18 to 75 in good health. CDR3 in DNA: TGTGCCACCAGCAGAGAGCGGGTAAACAGGGCGGGGACTGAAGCTTTCTTT. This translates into CATSRERVNRAGTEAFF.